A selection of T cell receptor beta chains follows, all from one sample in a study of shared clonotypes between healthy human individuals. Profiling relied on immunoSEQ multiplex PCR, and the TCRdb table lists in-frame clones only, not all of them. Here the sample spans 110,000 or so clones, 55% to 80% being singletons. Sequencing used memory CD8+ T cells sorted from blood. These TCRs come from a woman aged 25 to 39 in good health. CDR3s include the opening cysteine and the closing phenylalanine or tryptophan. The D gene is left open where the match is weak. Rows may omit the clone size; those that give it use once, few, many or a size class.

j_call v_call d_call clone_size cdr3_aa cdr3_nt
TRBJ2-7 TRBV10-3 TRBD2 - CAISGPGTSGREETYEQYF TGTGCCATCAGTGGCCCAGGGACTAGCGGGAGGGAAGAGACCTACGAGCAGTACTTC
TRBJ2-3 TRBV15 - - CATSRTRTYTDTQYF TGTGCCACCAGCAGAACGCGGACCTACACAGATACGCAGTATTTT
TRBJ2-7 TRBV27 TRBD2 - CASSQLSTGGSYEQYF TGTGCCAGCAGTCAACTCAGCACGGGAGGCTCCTACGAGCAGTACTTC
TRBJ2-7 TRBV6-6 - - CASSYLNEQYF TGTGCCAGCAGTTACCTGAACGAGCAGTACTTC
TRBJ2-6 TRBV18 - - CASSPADILASGANVLTF TGTGCCAGCTCGCCCGCGGACATCCTGGCCTCTGGGGCCAACGTCCTGACTTTC
TRBJ2-2 TRBV28 TRBD1 few CASSPGGQGRHSGELFF TGTGCCAGCAGTCCCGGAGGACAGGGGCGCCACTCCGGGGAGCTGTTTTTT
TRBJ1-5 TRBV4-2 - - CASSQDLVRHSNQPQHF TGTGCCAGCAGCCAAGATTTAGTCAGGCATAGCAATCAGCCCCAGCATTTT
TRBJ2-1 TRBV4-1 TRBD2 - CASSLVTSGSSYNEQFF TGCGCCAGCAGCCTGGTGACTAGCGGTAGCTCCTACAATGAGCAGTTCTTC
TRBJ1-3 TRBV9 TRBD1 few CASSVGTDVPGNTIYF TGTGCCAGCAGCGTCGGGACAGACGTGCCTGGAAACACCATATATTTT
TRBJ2-1 TRBV7-9 - few CASSSERLRGNEQFF TGTGCCAGCAGCTCGGAGCGGCTGCGGGGCAATGAGCAGTTCTTC
TRBJ2-1 TRBV4-1 TRBD2 once CASSQDPGSGAGDNEQFF TGCGCCAGCAGCCAAGATCCGGGTAGCGGTGCGGGGGACAATGAGCAGTTCTTC
TRBJ2-1 TRBV27 - - CASSLLGVGRTAYNEQFF TGTGCCAGCAGTTTATTAGGTGTCGGGCGGACAGCCTACAATGAGCAGTTCTTC
TRBJ2-2 TRBV6-6 TRBD1 - CASSPGQDKNTGELFF TGTGCCAGCAGTCCCGGACAGGACAAGAACACCGGGGAGCTGTTTTTT
TRBJ2-7 TRBV28 TRBD1 - CASRTPARRTGGYEQYF TGTGCCAGCAGAACCCCAGCCCGCCGGACAGGGGGCTACGAGCAGTACTTC
TRBJ2-7 TRBV7-9 - - CASSFWESYEQYF TGTGCCAGCAGCTTTTGGGAGTCCTACGAGCAGTACTTC
TRBJ1-3 TRBV2 - - CASSGPRTGNTIYF TGTGCCAGCAGTGGTCCCAGGACTGGAAACACCATATATTTT
TRBJ2-2 TRBV11-3 - - CASSLSLLSGELFF TGTGCCAGCAGCTTAAGTCTTTTGTCCGGGGAGCTGTTTTTT
TRBJ2-3 TRBV28 - few CASSQTGLQQYTQYF TGTGCCAGCAGTCAAACGGGACTCCAACAGTATACGCAGTATTTT
TRBJ2-2 TRBV5-4 TRBD2 many CASSRSGLAGGPKNTGELFF TGTGCCAGCAGCCGGTCGGGTCTAGCGGGAGGGCCAAAGAACACCGGGGAGCTGTTTTTT
TRBJ1-1 TRBV5-6 TRBD1 - CASSTGQGNSEAFF TGTGCCAGCAGCACGGGACAGGGGAACTCTGAAGCTTTCTTT
TRBJ2-1 TRBV7-6 - - CASSFRGSGNEQFF TGTGCCAGCAGCTTCAGGGGTTCTGGGAATGAGCAGTTCTTC
TRBJ2-1 TRBV12-5 TRBD2 - CASGLVRILIARLAGHEQFF TGTGCTAGTGGTTTGGTACGGATCCTAATAGCGAGACTAGCGGGACATGAGCAGTTCTTC
TRBJ2-3 TRBV4-1 TRBD2 - CASSRLAGGPDTQYF TGCGCCAGCAGCCGGTTGGCGGGAGGGCCAGATACGCAGTATTTT
TRBJ1-1 TRBV27 - few CASSRPGMNTEAFF TGTGCCAGCAGTCGCCCGGGGATGAACACTGAAGCTTTCTTT
TRBJ1-1 TRBV30 - - CAWSNGRVNTEAFF TGTGCCTGGAGTAACGGACGGGTGAACACTGAAGCTTTCTTT